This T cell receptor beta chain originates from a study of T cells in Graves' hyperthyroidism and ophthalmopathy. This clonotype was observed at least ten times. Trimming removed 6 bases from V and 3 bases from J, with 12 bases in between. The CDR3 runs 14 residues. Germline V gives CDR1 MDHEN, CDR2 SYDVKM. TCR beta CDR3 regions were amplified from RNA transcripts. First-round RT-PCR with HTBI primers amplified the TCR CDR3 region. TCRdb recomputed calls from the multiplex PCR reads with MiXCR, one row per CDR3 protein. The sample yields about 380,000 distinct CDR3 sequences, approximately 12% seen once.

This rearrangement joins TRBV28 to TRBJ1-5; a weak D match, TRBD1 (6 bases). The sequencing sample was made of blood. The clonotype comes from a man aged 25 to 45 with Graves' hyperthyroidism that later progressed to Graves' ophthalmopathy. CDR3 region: CASRTDRLNQPQHF. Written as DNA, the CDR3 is TGTGCCAGCAGGACGGACAGACTCAATCAGCCCCAGCATTTT.